The 26 T cell receptor beta chains reported below all come from one sample, sequenced in a study of T-cell reconstitution after alpha-beta-depleted transplantation in children (dated by TCRdb to the mid-2010s). The time point label for this specimen denotes: day 60 (about 2 months) after transplantation. The sample's treatment or condition label, decoded: allogeneic hematopoietic cell transplantation with graft depleted of TCRalphabeta T cells and CD19 B cells. Library preparation used PCR. The listed sequencing device is Illumina HiSeq 2500. TCR library preparation used molecular barcoding, with unique molecular identifiers applied to normalize quantification of the TCRbeta repertoire. In TCRdb, the public reads were trimmed at Q25 with fastp and aligned with MiXCR, with productive beta chains retained. CDR3 protein duplicates are merged, each entry listing the most common genes and DNA. The sample profile shows about 20,000 distinct CDR3 sequences; roughly 13% of them were found once. The ten largest clones add up to approximately 35% of the sample.

The material sequenced was PBMCs, mostly from graft donor cells, taken 60 days after TCRalphabeta/CD19-depleted stem cell transplant. These TCRs come from a female patient between 2 and 15 years old who had a stem cell transplant for congenital amegakaryocytic thrombocytopenia, so the T cells may come from the graft donor.

This clonotype was counted at least ten times. The chain recombines TRBV6-5 with TRBJ2-5; TRBD1 matches at 7 bases. J gave up 5 bases and V 8 bases, and 14 bases lay outside the gene matches. The CDR3 runs 15 residues. CDR1 and CDR2 from the germline V gene are MNHEY and SVGAGI. This chain's CDR3 is CASWGQTLDSETQYF. In DNA form, the CDR3 reads TGTGCCAGCTGGGGACAGACCCTGGATTCGGAGACCCAGTACTTC.

This clonotype was recorded at least ten times. This chain links TRBV10-3 with TRBJ2-1, with D tentatively TRBD2 (6 bases). Trimming shortened V by 10 bases and J by 9 bases, and 22 bases separated the two germline ends. CDR1 is ENHRY and CDR2 is SYGVKD in the germline V gene. The CDR3 covers 14 residues. The CDR3 spells CATLDREIRSEQFF. In nucleotides, the CDR3 is TGTGCCACCCTCGATCGGGAGATTCGCAGTGAGCAGTTCTTC.

This clonotype was counted a few times. The chain links TRBV7-9 to TRBJ1-1; TRBD1 matches at 8 bases. Trimming cost V 5 bases and J 3 bases; bases outside gene matches: 8. CDR1 and CDR2 (germline): SEHNR, FQNEAQ (reference sequence). CDR3 length equals 15 residues. The CDR3 loop is CASSPPRGRDTEAFF. Here the CDR3 DNA reads TGTGCCAGCAGCCCCCCCAGGGGGCGGGACACTGAAGCTTTCTTT.

The rearrangement links TRBV7-2 to TRBJ2-1; TRBD1 is a possible D gene (5 bases). The germline V and J ends were trimmed by 10 bases and 5 bases, with 15 bases remaining between them. Looked up from germline, CDR1 is SGHTA and CDR2 is FQGNSA. The CDR3 totals 13 residues. The CDR3 region has the DNA TGTGCCACCTGTCCAGGGTACCACAATGAGCAGTTCTTC. Residues: CATCPGYHNEQFF. The variable domain in full, with the rest retrieved from reference TRBV7-2 and TRBJ2-1, is GAGVSQSPSNKVTEKGKDVELRCDPISGHTALYWYRQSLGQGLEFLIYFQGNSAPDKSGLPSDRFSAERTGGSVSTLTIQRTQQEDSAVYLCATCPGYHNEQFFGPGTRLTVL.

This clonotype was observed a handful of times. This chain uses TRBV7-3 with TRBJ2-1, with D uncertain. The CDR3 is 15 residues long. The V and J ends lost 1 base and 2 bases respectively, with 9 bases between them. Germline V gene lookup returns CDR1 SGHTA and CDR2 FQGTGA. CDR3 sequence: CASSLRSGAYNEQFF. The CDR3 region has the DNA TGTGCCAGCAGCTTAAGGTCCGGAGCCTACAATGAGCAGTTCTTC.

The chain recombines TRBV13 with TRBJ2-1; D call uncertain. Trimming took 8 bases from V and 4 from J, leaving 15 bases between them. CDR3 length: 14 residues. Germline CDR1 and CDR2: PRHDT and FYEKMQ (reference sequence). The CDR3 DNA reads as TGTGCCAGCGGCCCCGGCCTAGTGTACAATGAGCAGTTCTTC. Protein: CASGPGLVYNEQFF.

This clonotype was counted many times. V is TRBV6-5 and J is TRBJ2-1; the match to TRBD2 covers 12 bases. Germline V gene data show CDR1 as MNHEY and CDR2 as SVGAGI. J lost 8 bases, V lost 4 bases, and 6 bases had no gene match. The CDR3 totals 15 residues. CDR3 sequence (DNA): TGTGCCAGCAGTTCGCTAGCGGGAGGGCCGTATGAGCAGTTCTTC. Protein product: CASSSLAGGPYEQFF.

The chain employs TRBV29-1 and TRBJ2-1, with 9 positions matching TRBD1. The CDR3 has 12 amino acids. The junction had 4 bases not matched to a gene; V was cut back by 7 bases and J by 6 bases. Germline V CDR1 and CDR2: SQVTM, ANQGSEA. The DNA of the CDR3 is TGCAGCGGGGACAGGGTCCGCAATGAGCAGTTCTTC. Amino acid sequence: CSGDRVRNEQFF.

In this sample, this clonotype turned up many times. This chain uses TRBV6-5 with TRBJ2-3, with D maybe TRBD2 (5 bases). The V end lost 2 bases, the J end lost 4 bases, and 10 bases lay between the germline ends. Germline assignment: CDR1 MNHEY and CDR2 SVGAGI. The CDR3 length is 14 residues. CDR3 residues: CASSYSGVPDTQYF. The CDR3 DNA is TGTGCCAGCAGTTACAGCGGCGTCCCAGATACGCAGTATTTT.

This clonotype was detected ten times or more. V usage is TRBV20-1 and J usage is TRBJ2-3; 9 bases match TRBD2. The trim removed 6 bases at V and 1 base at J, leaving 5 bases unmatched. The CDR3 contains 14 residues. The germline gives CDR1 DFQATT, CDR2 SNEGSKA (reference sequence). In DNA form, the CDR3 reads TGCAGTGCCGCAAGACTAGCGGGCACAGATACGCAGTATTTT. Protein sequence: CSAARLAGTDTQYF.

The rearrangement links TRBV6-2 or TRBV6-3 to TRBJ1-1; no clear D. The V end was cut by 0 bases, the J end by 1 base, with 15 bases between. The CDR3 length is 17 residues. Per the germline V gene, CDR1 is MNHEY and CDR2 is SVGEGT. The CDR3 region is CASSYSRRALSNTEAFF. CDR3 nucleotide sequence: TGTGCCAGCAGTTACTCGCGAAGGGCACTCTCGAACACTGAAGCTTTCTTT.

This clonotype occurred many times. The gene calls are TRBV12-3 or TRBV12-4 and TRBJ2-7; 7 nucleotides agree with TRBD2. The CDR3 totals 14 residues. The V gene end was trimmed by 3 bases and the J gene end by 4 bases; junction bases not matched to a gene: 6. CDR3 nucleotides: TGTGCCAGCAGTTTGACGGCTAGCGGATACGAGCAGTACTTC. Residues: CASSLTASGYEQYF.

CDR3 residues: CASTTRPTQWVNTEAFF. Written as DNA, the CDR3 is TGTGCCAGTACCACCAGGCCCACTCAATGGGTGAACACTGAAGCTTTCTTT. This chain connects TRBV19 to TRBJ1-1; no clear D. V lost 7 bases to trimming and J lost 0 bases, with 21 bases between them. The CDR3 loop spans 17 amino acids. The germline gives CDR1 LNHDA, CDR2 SQIVND (reference sequence).

At least ten counts were recorded for this clonotype. The J gene is TRBJ1-2, the V gene TRBV7-9; D remains unclear. There are 13 residues in the CDR3. V lost 1 base to trimming and J lost 3 bases, with 6 bases between them. CDR1 is SEHNR and CDR2 is FQNEAQ in the germline V gene (reference sequence). CDR3 nucleotide sequence: TGTGCCAGCAGCTTAGTCAGAGACTATGGCTACACCTTC. Translated: CASSLVRDYGYTF.

This clonotype was observed at least ten times. This chain uses TRBV5-1 with TRBJ1-4, with a tentative D call TRBD1 (6 bases). The CDR3 is 14 residues long. V shed 2 bases and J shed 1 base, with 6 bases lying between them. Germline V gene data show CDR1 as SGHRS and CDR2 as YFSETQ. The CDR3, as DNA: TGCGCCAGCAGCTTAGGGGGAACTAATGAAAAACTGTTTTTT. This gives the protein CASSLGGTNEKLFF. Combining the CDR3 with reference TRBV5-1 and TRBJ1-4 gives the whole variable domain KAGVTQTPRYLIKTRGQQVTLSCSPISGHRSVSWYQQTPGQGLQFLFEYFSETQRNKGNFPGRFSGRQFSNSRSEMNVSTLELGDSALYLCASSLGGTNEKLFFGSGTQLSVL.

This clonotype was counted many times. The chain has TRBV20-1 and TRBJ1-3, with 7 bases matching TRBD1. CDR1 is DFQATT and CDR2 is SNEGSKA in the germline V gene (reference sequence). This CDR3 is 16 amino acids long. The trim removed 3 bases at V and 16 bases at J, leaving 24 bases unmatched. The CDR3 bases are TGCAGTGCTAGGCGACCGGGACAGACTTTGGAGGGTAGCAATTATTTT. Translated, it gives CSARRPGQTLEGSNYF.

The genes are TRBV7-2 and TRBJ2-7; TRBD1 might be the D (5 bases). Germline CDR1 reads SGHTA; CDR2 reads FQGNSA. V lost 1 base to trimming and J lost 0 bases, with 10 bases between them. The CDR3 covers 15 residues. CDR3 sequence reads: CASSLGGRASYEQYF. CDR3 nucleotides: TGTGCCAGCAGCTTAGGAGGCAGGGCCTCCTACGAGCAGTACTTC.

Many counts were recorded for this clonotype. The chain employs TRBV27 and TRBJ1-2; D is perhaps TRBD1 (6 bases). The CDR3 is 13 amino acids. The V end lost 6 bases, the J end lost 7 bases, and 15 bases lay between the germline ends. CDR1 MNHEY and CDR2 SMNVEV come from the germline V gene (reference sequence). The DNA of the CDR3 is TGTGCCAGCAGCTTTTCAGGGGCCGGTGGCTACACCTTC. Its translation: CASSFSGAGGYTF.

This clonotype was recorded at least ten times. This chain uses TRBV20-1 with TRBJ1-5, with D possibly TRBD1 on 6 matching bases. The V gene's germline CDR1 is DFQATT and CDR2 SNEGSKA (reference sequence). V dropped 8 bases and J dropped 2 bases, with 22 bases sitting between them. The CDR3 runs to 16 residues. This chain's CDR3 is CSFLCTGGGCNQPQHF. CDR3 nucleotides: TGCAGTTTCCTTTGCACGGGGGGCGGATGCAATCAGCCCCAGCATTTT.

This clonotype has at least ten counts. DNA of the CDR3: TGTGCCAGCATCGGACAGGGACGGGTAGAGGAGCAGTTCTTC. As protein: CASIGQGRVEEQFF. The rearrangement links TRBV28 to TRBJ2-1, with 8 positions matching TRBD1. Trimming cost V 7 bases and J 10 bases; bases outside gene matches: 12. The germline V gene has CDR1 MDHEN and CDR2 SYDVKM. The CDR3 sequence is 14 residues long.

There are many counts of this clonotype. The chain recombines TRBV5-1 with TRBJ1-2, with TRBD1 identical over 8 bases. Germline V CDR1 and CDR2: SGHRS, YFSETQ. CDR3 size: 15 residues. The V segment lost 3 bases and the J segment 7 bases; nucleotides outside the gene matches: 11. CDR3 coding DNA: TGCGCCAGCAGCTCTGGACAGGGTGCTTTTGGTGGCTACACCTTC. Translating it yields CASSSGQGAFGGYTF.

This clonotype was detected many times. This chain joins TRBV10-3 and TRBJ2-2; 7 nucleotides agree with TRBD2. Trimming removed 10 bases from V and 1 base from J; junction bases left unmatched: 9. This CDR3 contains 15 residues. Per germline, CDR1 ENHRY and CDR2 SYGVKD. CDR3 bases: TGTGCCACCCTGCGACTAGCCAAGAACACCGGGGAGCTGTTTTTT. This sequence encodes CATLRLAKNTGELFF.

This clonotype has a count of ten or more. The chain uses TRBV2 and TRBJ2-2; 7 bases agree with TRBD2. The CDR3 has 15 amino acids. Germline lookup yields CDR1 SNHLY and CDR2 FYNNEI. Trimming removed 4 bases from V and 8 bases from J; junction bases left unmatched: 10. The chain's CDR3 is CASSAERGRRGELFF. The CDR3 nucleotides are TGTGCCAGCAGTGCAGAGCGGGGTCGTAGGGGGGAGCTGTTTTTT.

The V and J genes are TRBV3-1 and TRBJ1-1; no firm D call. Germline values: CDR1 LGHDT, CDR2 YNNKEL (reference sequence). The CDR3 contains 14 residues. V was clipped by 10 bases and J by 5 bases, with 20 bases between them. The CDR3 DNA sequence: TGTGCCATCTGTTTAACAGAAATGGGGACTGAAGCTTTCTTT. This gives the protein CAICLTEMGTEAFF.

The J gene is TRBJ2-3, the V gene TRBV4-3, with D possibly called TRBD1 or TRBD2 (6 bases each). V was shortened by 1 base and J by 11 bases, with 16 bases between the two germline ends. Per the germline V gene, CDR1 is LGHNA and CDR2 is YSLEER. The CDR3 runs to 14 residues. CDR3 residues: CASSQVTGATEQYF. DNA for the CDR3: TGCGCCAGCAGCCAAGTCACGGGGGCGACGGAGCAGTATTTT.

In this sample, this clonotype turned up many times. The chain has TRBV20-1 and TRBJ2-3; D is ambiguous. The CDR3 runs to 15 residues. Between the trimmed V and J ends, which lost 0 bases and 5 bases, there was a span of 15 bases. Germline CDR1 DFQATT, CDR2 SNEGSKA (reference sequence). CDR3 sequence (DNA): TGCAGTGCTAGAGATGGGCGGTCCACTTTAGATACGCAGTATTTT. Amino acids: CSARDGRSTLDTQYF.